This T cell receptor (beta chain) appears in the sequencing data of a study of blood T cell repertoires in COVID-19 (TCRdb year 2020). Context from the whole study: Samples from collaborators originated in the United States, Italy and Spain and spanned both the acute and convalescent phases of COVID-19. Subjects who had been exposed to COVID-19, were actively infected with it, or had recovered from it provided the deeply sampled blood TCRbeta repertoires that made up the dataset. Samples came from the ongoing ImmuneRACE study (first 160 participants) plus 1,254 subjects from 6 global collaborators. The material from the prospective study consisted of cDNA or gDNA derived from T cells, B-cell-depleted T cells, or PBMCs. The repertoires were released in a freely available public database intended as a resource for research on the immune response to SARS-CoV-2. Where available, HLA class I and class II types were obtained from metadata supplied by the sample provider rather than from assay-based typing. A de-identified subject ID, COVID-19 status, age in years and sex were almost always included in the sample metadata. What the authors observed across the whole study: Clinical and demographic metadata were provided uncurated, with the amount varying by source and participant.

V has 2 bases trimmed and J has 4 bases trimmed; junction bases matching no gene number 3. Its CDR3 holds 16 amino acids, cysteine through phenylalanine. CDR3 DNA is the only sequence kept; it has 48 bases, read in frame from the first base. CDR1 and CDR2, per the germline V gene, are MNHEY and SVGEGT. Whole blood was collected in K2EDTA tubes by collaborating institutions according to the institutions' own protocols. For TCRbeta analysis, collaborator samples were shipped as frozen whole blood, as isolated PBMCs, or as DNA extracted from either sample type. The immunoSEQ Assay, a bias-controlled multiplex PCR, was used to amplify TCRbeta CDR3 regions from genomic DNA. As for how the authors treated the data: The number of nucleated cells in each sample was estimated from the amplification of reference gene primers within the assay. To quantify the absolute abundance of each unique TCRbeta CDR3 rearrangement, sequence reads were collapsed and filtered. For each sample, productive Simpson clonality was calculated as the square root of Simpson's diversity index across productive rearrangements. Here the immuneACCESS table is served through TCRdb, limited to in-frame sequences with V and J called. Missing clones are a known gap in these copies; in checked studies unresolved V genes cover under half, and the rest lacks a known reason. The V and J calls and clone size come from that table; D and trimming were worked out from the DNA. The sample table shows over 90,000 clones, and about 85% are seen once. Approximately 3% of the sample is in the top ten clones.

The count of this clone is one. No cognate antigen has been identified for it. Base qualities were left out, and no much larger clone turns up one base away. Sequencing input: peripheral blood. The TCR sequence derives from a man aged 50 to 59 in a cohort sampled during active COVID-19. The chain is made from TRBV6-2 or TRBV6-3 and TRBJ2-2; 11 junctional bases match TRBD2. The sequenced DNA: TGTGCCAGCAGTTACAAGACTAGCGGGGCCACCGGGGAGCTGTTTTTT. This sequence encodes CASSYKTSGATGELFF.